This T cell receptor (beta chain) was identified during a study of cytomegalovirus exposure and HLA in healthy donors. The germline V gene has CDR1 SNHLY and CDR2 FYNNEI. CDR3 length equals 14 residues. The germline V and J ends were trimmed by 7 bases and 1 base, with 13 bases remaining between them. A multiplex PCR was run with 60 Vbeta primers and 13 Jbeta primers. Clones were read by immunoSEQ multiplex PCR, and TCRdb kept only the in-frame ones, dropping some. The table for this sample gives 100,000 to 150,000 clones. The origin of this receptor is a man between 18 and 29 years old in good health and CMV-seronegative. Input material: PBMCs. V and J are TRBV2 and TRBJ1-2; D is possibly TRBD1 (5 bases). The CDR3 DNA follows: TGTGCCAGCACCCCCCAGACAGTTAACTATGGCTACACCTTC. Translated: CASTPQTVNYGYTF.